The present entry profiles one T cell receptor (beta chain) with its context. Its antigen is unidentified. Produced via immunoSEQ multiplex PCR; TCRdb's table is partial and in-frame only. The data contain about 130,000 clones, 75% to 90% of them seen just once; the ten biggest clones take up 1% to 1.5%. It was the approximately 130-subject validation cohort, separate from the roughly 700-subject first cohort, to which the donors belonged. The CDR3 sequence is 14 residues long. The junction had 5 bases not matched to a gene; V was cut back by 4 bases and J by 6 bases. The germline CDR1 and CDR2 sequences are SEHNR and FQNEAQ (reference sequence). The sample originates from a study of cytomegalovirus exposure and HLA in healthy donors. Study at large: It was reported in a later analysis that the same platform had been used for the 100 to 150 validation repertoires as for the approximately 700 first-cohort repertoires. Study-wide points: Many donors shared some public TCRs, even though most TCR sequences were rare. Cytomegalovirus-associated TCR beta chains were listed, numbering 150 to 200.

The TCR was taken from a woman aged 18-29 years in good health and CMV-seronegative. Sequencing was performed on PBMCs. The chain has TRBV7-9 and TRBJ2-7; 11 bases line up with TRBD2. The CDR3 bases are TGTGCCAGCAGCTCACTAGCGGGGGTAGGCGAGCAGTACTTC. Its protein product is CASSSLAGVGEQYF. Combining the CDR3 with reference TRBV7-9 and TRBJ2-7 gives the whole variable domain DTGVSQNPRHKITKRGQNVTFRCDPISEHNRLYWYRQTLGQGPEFLTYFQNEAQLEKSRLLSDRFSAERPKGSFSTLEIQRTEQGDSAMYLCASSSLAGVGEQYFGPGTRLTVT.